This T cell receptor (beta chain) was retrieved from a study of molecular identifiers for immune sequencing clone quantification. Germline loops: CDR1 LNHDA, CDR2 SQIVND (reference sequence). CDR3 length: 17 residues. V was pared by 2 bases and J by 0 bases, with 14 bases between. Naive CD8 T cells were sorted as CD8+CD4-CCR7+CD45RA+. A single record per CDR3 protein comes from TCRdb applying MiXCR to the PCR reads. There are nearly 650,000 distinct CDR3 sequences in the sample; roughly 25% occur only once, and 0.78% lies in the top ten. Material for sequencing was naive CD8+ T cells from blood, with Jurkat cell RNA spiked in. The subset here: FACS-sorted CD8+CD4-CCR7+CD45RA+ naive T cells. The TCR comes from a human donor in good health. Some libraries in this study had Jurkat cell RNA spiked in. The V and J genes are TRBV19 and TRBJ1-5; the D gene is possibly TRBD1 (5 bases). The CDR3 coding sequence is TGTGCCAGTAGTATAAGGGGCAGCACGTATAGCAATCAGCCCCAGCATTTT. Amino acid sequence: CASSIRGSTYSNQPQHF.